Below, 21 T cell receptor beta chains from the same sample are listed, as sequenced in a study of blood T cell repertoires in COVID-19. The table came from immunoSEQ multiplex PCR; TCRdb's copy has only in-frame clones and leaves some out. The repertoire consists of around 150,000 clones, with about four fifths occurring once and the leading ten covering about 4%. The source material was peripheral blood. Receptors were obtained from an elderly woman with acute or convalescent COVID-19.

CDR3 protein: CASSESRDKEAFF. The CDR3 DNA is TGCGCCAGCAGTGAAAGTAGGGACAAAGAAGCTTTCTTT. The V gene is TRBV10-1, the J gene TRBJ1-1; a weak D match, TRBD1 (6 bases). The germline CDR1 and CDR2 sequences are WNHNN and SYGVQD (reference sequence). Between the trimmed V and J ends, which lost 3 bases and 8 bases, there was a span of 13 bases. The CDR3 covers 13 residues.

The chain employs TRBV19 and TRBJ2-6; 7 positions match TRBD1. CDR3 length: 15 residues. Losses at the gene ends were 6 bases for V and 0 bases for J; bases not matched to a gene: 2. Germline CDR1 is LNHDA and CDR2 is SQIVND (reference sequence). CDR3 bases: TGTGCCAGTAGGGACAGGTTCTCTGGGGCCAACGTCCTGACTTTC. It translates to CASRDRFSGANVLTF.

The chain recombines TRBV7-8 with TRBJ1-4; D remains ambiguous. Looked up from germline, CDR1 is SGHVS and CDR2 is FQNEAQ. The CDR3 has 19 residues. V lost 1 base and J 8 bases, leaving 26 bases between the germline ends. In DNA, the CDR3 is TGTGCCAGCAGCTTAGGGTTGGTCAGGCTGAACCCCCGAGGGGAAAAACTGTTTTTT. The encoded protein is CASSLGLVRLNPRGEKLFF.

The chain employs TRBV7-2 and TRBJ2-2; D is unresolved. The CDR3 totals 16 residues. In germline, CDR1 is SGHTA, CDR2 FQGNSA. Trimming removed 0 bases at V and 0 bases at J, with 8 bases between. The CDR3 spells CASSLAQTSNTGELFF. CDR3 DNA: TGTGCCAGCAGCTTAGCTCAAACATCGAACACCGGGGAGCTGTTTTTT.

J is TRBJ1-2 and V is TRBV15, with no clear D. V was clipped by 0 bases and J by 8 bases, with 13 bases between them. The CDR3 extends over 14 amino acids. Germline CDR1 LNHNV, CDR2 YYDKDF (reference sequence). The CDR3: CATSRESGIWGYTF. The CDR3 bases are TGTGCCACCAGCAGAGAATCGGGGATCTGGGGCTACACCTTC.

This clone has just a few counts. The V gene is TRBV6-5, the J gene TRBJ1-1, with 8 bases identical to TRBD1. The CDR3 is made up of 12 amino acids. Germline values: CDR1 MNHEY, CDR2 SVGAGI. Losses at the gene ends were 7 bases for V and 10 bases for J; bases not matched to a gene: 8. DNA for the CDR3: TGTGCCAGCACTTCTGGACAGGGCTCAGCTTTCTTT. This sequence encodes CASTSGQGSAFF.

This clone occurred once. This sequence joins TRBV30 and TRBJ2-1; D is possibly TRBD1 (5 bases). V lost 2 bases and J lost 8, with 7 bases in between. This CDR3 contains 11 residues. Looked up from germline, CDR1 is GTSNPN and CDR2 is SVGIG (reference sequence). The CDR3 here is CAWSPGYEQFF. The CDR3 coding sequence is TGTGCCTGGAGTCCAGGGTATGAGCAGTTCTTC. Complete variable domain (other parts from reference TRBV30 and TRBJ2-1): SQTIHQWPATLVQPVGSPLSLECTVEGTSNPNLYWYRQAAGRGLQLLFYSVGIGQISSEVPQNLSASRPQDRQFILSSKKLLLSDSGFYLCAWSPGYEQFFGPGTRLTVL.

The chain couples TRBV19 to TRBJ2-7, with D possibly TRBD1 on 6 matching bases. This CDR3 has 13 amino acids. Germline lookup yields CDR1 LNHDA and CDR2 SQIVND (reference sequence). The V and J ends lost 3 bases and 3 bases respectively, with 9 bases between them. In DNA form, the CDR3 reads TGTGCCAGTAGTATGGACAGTTACTACGAGCAGTACTTC. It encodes CASSMDSYYEQYF.

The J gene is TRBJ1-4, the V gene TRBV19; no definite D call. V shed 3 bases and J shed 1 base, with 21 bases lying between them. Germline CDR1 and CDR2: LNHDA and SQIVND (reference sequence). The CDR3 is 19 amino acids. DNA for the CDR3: TGTGCCAGTAGTATGAGCGGGCAGAGTATACGAGGAACTAATGAAAAACTGTTTTTT. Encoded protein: CASSMSGQSIRGTNEKLFF. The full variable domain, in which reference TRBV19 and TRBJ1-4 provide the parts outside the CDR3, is DGGITQSPKYLFRKEGQNVTLSCEQNLNHDAMYWYRQDPGQGLRLIYYSQIVNDFQKGDIAEGYSVSREKKESFPLTVTSAQKNPTAFYLCASSMSGQSIRGTNEKLFFGSGTQLSVL.

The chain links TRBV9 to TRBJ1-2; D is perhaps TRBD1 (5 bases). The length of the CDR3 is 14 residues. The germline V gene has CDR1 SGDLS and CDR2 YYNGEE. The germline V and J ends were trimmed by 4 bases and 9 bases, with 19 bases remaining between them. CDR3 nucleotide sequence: TGTGCCAGCAGCCTAGATTCGGGGGTTAGGAGCTACACCTTC. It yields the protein CASSLDSGVRSYTF.

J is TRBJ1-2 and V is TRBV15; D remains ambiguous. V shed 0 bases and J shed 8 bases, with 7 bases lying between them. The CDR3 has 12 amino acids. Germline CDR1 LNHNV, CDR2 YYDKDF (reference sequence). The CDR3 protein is CATSRDRRGYTF. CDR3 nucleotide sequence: TGTGCCACCAGCAGAGATCGTAGAGGCTACACCTTC.

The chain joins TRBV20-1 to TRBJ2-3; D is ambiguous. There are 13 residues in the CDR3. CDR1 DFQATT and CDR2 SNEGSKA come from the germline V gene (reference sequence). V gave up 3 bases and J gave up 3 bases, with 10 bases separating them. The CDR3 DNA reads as TGCAGTGCTAGTCGGGTAGCTACAGATACGCAGTATTTT. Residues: CSASRVATDTQYF.

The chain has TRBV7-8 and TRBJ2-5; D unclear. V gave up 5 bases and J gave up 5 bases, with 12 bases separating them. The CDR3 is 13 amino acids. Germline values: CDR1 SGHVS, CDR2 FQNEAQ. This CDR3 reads CASSPEKRETQYF. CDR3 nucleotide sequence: TGTGCCAGCAGCCCAGAAAAGAGGGAGACCCAGTACTTC.

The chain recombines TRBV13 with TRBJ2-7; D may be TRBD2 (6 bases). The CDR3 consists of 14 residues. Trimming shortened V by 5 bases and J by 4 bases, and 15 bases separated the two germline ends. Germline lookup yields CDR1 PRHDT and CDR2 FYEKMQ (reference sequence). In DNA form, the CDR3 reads TGTGCCAGCAGCCACGGGGGTTCAGAGTACGAGCAGTACTTC. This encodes CASSHGGSEYEQYF.

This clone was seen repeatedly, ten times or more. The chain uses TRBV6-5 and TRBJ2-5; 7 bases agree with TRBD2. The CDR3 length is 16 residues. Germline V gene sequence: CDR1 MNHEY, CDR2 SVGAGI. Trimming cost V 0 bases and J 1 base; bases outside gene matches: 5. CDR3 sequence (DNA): TGTGCCAGCAGTTACTCGGGGTCTAGCGGCCAAGAGACCCAGTACTTC. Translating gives CASSYSGSSGQETQYF.

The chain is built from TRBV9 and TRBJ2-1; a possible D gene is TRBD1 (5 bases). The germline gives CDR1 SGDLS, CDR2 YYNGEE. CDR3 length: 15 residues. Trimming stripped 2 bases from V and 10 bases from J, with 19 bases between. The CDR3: CASSVSERWGFEQFF. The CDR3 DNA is TGTGCCAGCAGCGTTTCGGAAAGGTGGGGCTTCGAGCAGTTCTTC. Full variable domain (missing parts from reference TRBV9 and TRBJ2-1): DSGVTQTPKHLITATGQRVTLRCSPRSGDLSVYWYQQSLDQGLQFLIQYYNGEERAKGNILERFSAQQFPDLHSELNLSSLELGDSALYFCASSVSERWGFEQFFGPGTRLTVL.

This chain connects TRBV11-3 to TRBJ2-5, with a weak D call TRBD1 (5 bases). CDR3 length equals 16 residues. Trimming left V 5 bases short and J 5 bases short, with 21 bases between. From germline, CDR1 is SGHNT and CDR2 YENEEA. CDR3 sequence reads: CASSPGLGDRSETQYF. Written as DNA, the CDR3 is TGTGCCAGCAGCCCCGGGTTAGGGGATCGATCGGAGACCCAGTACTTC.

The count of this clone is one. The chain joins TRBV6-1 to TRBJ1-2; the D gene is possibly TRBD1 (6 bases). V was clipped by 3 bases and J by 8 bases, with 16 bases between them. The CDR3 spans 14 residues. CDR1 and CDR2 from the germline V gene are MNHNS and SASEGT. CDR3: CASSDGGPVRGYTF. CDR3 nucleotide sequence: TGTGCCAGCAGTGATGGGGGCCCAGTACGAGGCTACACCTTC.

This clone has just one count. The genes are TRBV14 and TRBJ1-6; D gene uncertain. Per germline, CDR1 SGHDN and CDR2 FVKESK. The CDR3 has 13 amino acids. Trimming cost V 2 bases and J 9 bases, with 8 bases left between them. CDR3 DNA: TGTGCCAGCAGCCAAAGCAGGATTTCACCCCTCCACTTT. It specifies CASSQSRISPLHF.

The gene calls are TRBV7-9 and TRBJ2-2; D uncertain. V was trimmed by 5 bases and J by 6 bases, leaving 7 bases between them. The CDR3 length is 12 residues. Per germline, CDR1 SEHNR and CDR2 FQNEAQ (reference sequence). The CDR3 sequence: CASSPSAGELFF. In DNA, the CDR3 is TGTGCCAGCAGCCCAAGCGCCGGGGAGCTGTTTTTT.

CDR3 nucleotides: TGTGCCAGCAGCCAGCGGGGGGGAGGCACAGATACGCAGTATTTT. This gives the protein CASSQRGGGTDTQYF. The gene calls are TRBV3-1 (or the pseudogene TRBV3-2) and TRBJ2-3, with 9 positions matching TRBD2. The CDR3 loop spans 15 amino acids. Germline V gene sequence: CDR1 LGHDT, CDR2 YNNKEL (reference sequence). Unmatched junction bases numbered 2, after V lost 3 bases and J lost 1 base.